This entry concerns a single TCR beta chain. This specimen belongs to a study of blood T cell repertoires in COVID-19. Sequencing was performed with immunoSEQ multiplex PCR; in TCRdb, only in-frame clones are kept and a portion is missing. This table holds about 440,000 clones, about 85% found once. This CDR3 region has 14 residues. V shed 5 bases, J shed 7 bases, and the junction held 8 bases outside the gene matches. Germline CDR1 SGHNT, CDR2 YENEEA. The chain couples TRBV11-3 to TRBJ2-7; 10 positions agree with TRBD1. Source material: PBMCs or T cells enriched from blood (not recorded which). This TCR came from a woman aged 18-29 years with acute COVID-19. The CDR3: CASSPRQGADEQYF. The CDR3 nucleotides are TGTGCCAGCAGCCCTAGACAGGGGGCTGATGAGCAGTACTTC.